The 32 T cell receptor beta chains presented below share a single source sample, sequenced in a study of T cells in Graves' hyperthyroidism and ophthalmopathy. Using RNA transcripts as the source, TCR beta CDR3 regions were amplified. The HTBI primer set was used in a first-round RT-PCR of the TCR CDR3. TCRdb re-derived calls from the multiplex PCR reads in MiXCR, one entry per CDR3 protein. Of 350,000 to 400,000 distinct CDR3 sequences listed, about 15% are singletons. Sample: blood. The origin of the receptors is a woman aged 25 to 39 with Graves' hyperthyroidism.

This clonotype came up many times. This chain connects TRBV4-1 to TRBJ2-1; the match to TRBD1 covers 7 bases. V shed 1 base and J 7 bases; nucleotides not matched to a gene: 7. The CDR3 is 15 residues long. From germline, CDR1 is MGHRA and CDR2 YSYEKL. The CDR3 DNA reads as TGCGCCAGCAGCCAAGGGACAGGAGGAAGGAATGAGCAGTTCTTC. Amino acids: CASSQGTGGRNEQFF.

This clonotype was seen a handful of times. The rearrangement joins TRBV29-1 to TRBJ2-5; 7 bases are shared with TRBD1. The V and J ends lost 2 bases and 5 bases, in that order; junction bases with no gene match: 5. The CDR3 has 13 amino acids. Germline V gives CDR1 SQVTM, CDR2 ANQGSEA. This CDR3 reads CSVEKGARETQYF. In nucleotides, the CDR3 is TGCAGCGTTGAAAAGGGGGCACGGGAGACCCAGTACTTC.

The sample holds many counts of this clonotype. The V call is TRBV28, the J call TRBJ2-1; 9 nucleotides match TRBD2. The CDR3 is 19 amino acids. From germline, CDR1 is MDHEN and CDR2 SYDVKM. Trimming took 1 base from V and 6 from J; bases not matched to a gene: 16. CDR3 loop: CASSLYTVLGGRAPNEQFF. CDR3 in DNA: TGTGCCAGCAGTTTATATACGGTGCTGGGCGGGAGGGCCCCCAATGAGCAGTTCTTC.

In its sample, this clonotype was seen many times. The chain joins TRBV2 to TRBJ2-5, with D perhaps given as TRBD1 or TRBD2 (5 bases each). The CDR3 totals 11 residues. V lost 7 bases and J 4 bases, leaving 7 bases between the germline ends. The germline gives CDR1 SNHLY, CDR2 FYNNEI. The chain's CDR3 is CASTGAETQYF. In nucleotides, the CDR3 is TGTGCCAGCACCGGGGCAGAGACCCAGTACTTC.

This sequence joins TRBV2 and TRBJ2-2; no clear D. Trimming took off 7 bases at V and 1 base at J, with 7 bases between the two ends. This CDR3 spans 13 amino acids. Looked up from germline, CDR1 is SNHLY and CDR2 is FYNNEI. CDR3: CASKFGNTGELFF. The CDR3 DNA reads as TGTGCCAGCAAGTTCGGGAACACCGGGGAGCTGTTTTTT.

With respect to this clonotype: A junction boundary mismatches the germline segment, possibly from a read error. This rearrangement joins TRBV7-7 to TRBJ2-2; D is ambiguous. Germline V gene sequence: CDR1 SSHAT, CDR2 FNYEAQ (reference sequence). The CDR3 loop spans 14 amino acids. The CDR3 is CASSLQQNTGELFF. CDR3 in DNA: TGTGCTAGCAGCCTCCAACAGAACACCGGGGAGCTGTTTTTT. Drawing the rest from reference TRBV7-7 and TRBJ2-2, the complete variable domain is GAGVSQSPRYKVTKRGQDVTLRCDPISSHATLYWYQQALGQGPEFLTYFNYEAQPDKSGLPSDRFSAERPEGSISTLTIQRTEQRDSAMYRCASSLQQNTGELFFGEGSRLTVL.

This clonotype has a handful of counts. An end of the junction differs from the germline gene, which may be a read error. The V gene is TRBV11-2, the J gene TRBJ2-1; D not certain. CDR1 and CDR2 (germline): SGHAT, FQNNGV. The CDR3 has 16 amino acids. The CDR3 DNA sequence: TGTGCCGGCAGCTTAGAGGCGGTCCACCTAGGCAATGAGCAGTTCTTC. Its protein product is CAGSLEAVHLGNEQFF.

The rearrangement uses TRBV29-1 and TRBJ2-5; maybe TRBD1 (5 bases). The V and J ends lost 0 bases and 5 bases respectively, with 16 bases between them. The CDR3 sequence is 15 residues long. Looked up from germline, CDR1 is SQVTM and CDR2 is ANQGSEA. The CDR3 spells CSVEDQGLGAETQYF. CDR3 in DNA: TGCAGCGTTGAAGATCAGGGCTTAGGAGCGGAGACCCAGTACTTC.

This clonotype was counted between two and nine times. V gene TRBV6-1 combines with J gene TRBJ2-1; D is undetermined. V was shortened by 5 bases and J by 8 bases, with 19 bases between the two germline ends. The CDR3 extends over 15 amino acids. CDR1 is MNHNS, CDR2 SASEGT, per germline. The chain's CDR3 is CASSLSSPGVDEQFF. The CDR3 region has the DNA TGTGCCAGCAGTTTATCAAGCCCCGGCGTTGATGAGCAGTTCTTC.

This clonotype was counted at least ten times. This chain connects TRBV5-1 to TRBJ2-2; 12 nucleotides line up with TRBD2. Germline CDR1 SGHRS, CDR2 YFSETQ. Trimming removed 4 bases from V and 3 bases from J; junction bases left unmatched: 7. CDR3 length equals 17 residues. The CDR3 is CASSNGLAGSHTGELFF. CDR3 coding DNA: TGCGCCAGCAGCAACGGACTAGCGGGATCGCACACCGGGGAGCTGTTTTTT.

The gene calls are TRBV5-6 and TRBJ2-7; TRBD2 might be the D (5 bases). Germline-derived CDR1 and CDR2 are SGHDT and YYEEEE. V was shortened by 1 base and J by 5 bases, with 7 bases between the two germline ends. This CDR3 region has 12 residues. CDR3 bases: TGTGCCAGCAGCTTGACTAGACACGAGCAGTACTTC. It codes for CASSLTRHEQYF.

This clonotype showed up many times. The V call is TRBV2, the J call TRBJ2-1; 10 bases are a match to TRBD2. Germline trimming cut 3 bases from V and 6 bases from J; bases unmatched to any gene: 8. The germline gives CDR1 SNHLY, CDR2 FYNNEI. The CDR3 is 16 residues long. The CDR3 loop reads CASSEASGSYGNEQFF. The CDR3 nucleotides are TGTGCCAGCAGTGAGGCTAGCGGGAGTTATGGCAATGAGCAGTTCTTC.

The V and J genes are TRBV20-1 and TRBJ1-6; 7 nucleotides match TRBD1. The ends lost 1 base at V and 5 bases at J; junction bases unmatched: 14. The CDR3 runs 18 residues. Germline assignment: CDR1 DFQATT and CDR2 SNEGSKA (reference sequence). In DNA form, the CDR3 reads TGCAGTGCTAGAGCATTAGGGGGCGGGGGGGGGCATAATTCACCCCTCCACTTT. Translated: CSARALGGGGGHNSPLHF.

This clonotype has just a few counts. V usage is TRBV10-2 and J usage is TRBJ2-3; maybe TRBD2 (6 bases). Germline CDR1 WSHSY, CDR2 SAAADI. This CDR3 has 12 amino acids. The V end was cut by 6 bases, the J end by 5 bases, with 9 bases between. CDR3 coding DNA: TGCGCCAGCAGATCCGGGGGAGATACGCAGTATTTT. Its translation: CASRSGGDTQYF.

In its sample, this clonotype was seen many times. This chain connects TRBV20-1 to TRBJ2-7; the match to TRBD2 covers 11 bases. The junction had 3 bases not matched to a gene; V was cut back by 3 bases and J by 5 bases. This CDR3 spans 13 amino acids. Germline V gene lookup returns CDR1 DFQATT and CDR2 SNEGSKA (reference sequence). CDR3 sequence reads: CSARLAGGDEQYF. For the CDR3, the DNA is TGCAGTGCTAGGCTAGCGGGAGGAGACGAGCAGTACTTC.

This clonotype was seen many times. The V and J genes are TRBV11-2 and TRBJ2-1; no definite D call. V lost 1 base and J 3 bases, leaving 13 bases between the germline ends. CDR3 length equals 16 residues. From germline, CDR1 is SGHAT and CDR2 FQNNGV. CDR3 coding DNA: TGTGCCAGCAGCTTAGGGGGTAGATTAATCTACAATGAGCAGTTCTTC. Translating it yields CASSLGGRLIYNEQFF.

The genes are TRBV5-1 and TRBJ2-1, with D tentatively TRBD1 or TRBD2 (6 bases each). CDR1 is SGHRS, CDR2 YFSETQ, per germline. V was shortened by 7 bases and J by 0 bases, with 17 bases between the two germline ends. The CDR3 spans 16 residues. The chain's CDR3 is CASRGGPTTSYNEQFF. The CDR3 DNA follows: TGCGCCAGCCGAGGGGGGCCCACGACCTCCTACAATGAGCAGTTCTTC.

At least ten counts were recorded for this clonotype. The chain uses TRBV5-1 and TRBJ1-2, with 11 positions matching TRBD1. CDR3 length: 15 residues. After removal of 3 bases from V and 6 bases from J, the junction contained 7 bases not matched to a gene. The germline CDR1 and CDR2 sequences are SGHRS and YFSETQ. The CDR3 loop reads CASSSNKGQGDGYTF. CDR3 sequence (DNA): TGCGCCAGCAGCTCTAACAAGGGACAGGGGGATGGCTACACCTTC.

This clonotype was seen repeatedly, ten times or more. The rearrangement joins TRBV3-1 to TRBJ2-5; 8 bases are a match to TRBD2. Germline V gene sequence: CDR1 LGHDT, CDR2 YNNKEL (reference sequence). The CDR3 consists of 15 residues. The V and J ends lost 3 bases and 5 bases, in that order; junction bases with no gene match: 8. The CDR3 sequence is CASSQGLAGRETQYF. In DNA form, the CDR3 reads TGTGCCAGCAGCCAGGGTCTAGCGGGTCGGGAGACCCAGTACTTC.

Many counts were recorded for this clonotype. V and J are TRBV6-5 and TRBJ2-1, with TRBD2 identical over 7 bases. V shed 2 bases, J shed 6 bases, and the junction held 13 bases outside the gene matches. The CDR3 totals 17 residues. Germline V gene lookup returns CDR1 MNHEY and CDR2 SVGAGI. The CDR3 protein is CASSYPSLRESSNEQFF. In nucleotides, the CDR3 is TGTGCCAGCAGTTACCCTAGCTTGCGGGAGTCATCCAATGAGCAGTTCTTC.

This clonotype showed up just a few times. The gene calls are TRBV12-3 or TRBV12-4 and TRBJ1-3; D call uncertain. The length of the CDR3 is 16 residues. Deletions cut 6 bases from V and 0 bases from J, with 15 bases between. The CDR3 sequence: CASRNPRVTSGNTIYF. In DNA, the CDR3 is TGTGCCAGCAGAAACCCTAGGGTTACCTCTGGAAACACCATATATTTT.

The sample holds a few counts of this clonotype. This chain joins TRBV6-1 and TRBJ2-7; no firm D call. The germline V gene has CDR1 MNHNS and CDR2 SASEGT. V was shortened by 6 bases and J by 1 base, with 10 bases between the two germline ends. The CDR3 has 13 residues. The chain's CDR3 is CASRNLGSYEQYF. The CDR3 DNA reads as TGTGCCAGCAGGAATCTAGGGTCCTACGAGCAGTACTTC.

DNA of the CDR3: TGTGCCAGCTCACGGACTATGACTTTGGGGACCCAGTACTTC. Protein sequence: CASSRTMTLGTQYF. The chain combines TRBV18 with TRBJ2-5, with D possibly being TRBD2 (6 bases). Trimming took 4 bases from V and 7 from J, leaving 16 bases between them. This CDR3 comprises 14 residues. Germline CDR1 reads KGHSH; CDR2 reads LQKENI.

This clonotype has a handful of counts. The CDR3 region is CASSLLWTSASYEQYF. CDR3 coding DNA: TGTGCCAGCAGTTTGTTATGGACTAGCGCGTCCTACGAGCAGTACTTC. The rearrangement uses TRBV27 and TRBJ2-7, with TRBD2 identical over 9 bases. Losses at the gene ends were 3 bases for V and 1 base for J; bases not matched to a gene: 7. There are 16 residues in the CDR3. Germline CDR1 MNHEY, CDR2 SMNVEV (reference sequence).

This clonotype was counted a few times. The CDR3 is CSASLAGHGTDTQYF. The CDR3 nucleotides read TGCAGTGCTAGCTTGGCGGGTCATGGGACAGATACGCAGTATTTT. This chain connects TRBV20-1 to TRBJ2-3; TRBD2 is a possible D gene (5 bases). The CDR3 sequence is 15 residues long. Germline CDR1 reads DFQATT; CDR2 reads SNEGSKA (reference sequence). V shed 3 bases and J shed 3 bases, with 16 bases lying between them.

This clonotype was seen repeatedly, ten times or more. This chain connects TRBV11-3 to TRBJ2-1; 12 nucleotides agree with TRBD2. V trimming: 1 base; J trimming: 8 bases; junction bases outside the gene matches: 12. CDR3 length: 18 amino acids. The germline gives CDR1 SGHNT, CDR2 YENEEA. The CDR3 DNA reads TGTGCCAGCAGCTTAGGGGGACAGACTAGCGGGAGATCCTATGAGCAGTTCTTC. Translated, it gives CASSLGGQTSGRSYEQFF.

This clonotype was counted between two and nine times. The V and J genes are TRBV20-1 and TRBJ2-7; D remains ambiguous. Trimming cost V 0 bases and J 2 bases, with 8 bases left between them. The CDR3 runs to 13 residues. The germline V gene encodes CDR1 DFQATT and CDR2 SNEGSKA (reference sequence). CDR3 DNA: TGCAGTGCTAGAGAGGTTGTAACCTACGAGCAGTACTTC. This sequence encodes CSAREVVTYEQYF.

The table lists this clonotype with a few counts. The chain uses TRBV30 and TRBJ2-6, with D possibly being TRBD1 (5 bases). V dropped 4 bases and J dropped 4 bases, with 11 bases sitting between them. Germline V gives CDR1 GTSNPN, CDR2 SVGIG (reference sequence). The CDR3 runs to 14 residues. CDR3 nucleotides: TGTGCCTGGACGCAGGGTGCCGGGGCCAACGTCCTGACTTTC. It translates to CAWTQGAGANVLTF.

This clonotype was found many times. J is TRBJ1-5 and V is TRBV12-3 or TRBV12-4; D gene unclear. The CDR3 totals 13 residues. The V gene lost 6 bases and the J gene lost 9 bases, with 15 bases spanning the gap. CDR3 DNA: TGTGCCAGCAGCTACGGGCCCGATGGGCCCCAGCATTTT. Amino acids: CASSYGPDGPQHF.

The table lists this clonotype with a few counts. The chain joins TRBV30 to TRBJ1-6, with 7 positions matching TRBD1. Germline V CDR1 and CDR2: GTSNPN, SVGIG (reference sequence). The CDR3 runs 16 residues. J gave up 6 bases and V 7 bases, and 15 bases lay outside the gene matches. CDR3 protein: CASRTGDVWGNSPLHF. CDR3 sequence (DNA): TGTGCCTCTAGGACAGGCGACGTGTGGGGTAATTCACCCCTCCACTTT.

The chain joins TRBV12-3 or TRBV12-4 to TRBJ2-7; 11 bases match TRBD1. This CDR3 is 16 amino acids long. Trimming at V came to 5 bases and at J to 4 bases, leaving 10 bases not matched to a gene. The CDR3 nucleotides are TGTGCCAGCAGTCCTGGCCTGGACAGGGGGCCTTACGAGCAGTACTTC. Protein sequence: CASSPGLDRGPYEQYF.

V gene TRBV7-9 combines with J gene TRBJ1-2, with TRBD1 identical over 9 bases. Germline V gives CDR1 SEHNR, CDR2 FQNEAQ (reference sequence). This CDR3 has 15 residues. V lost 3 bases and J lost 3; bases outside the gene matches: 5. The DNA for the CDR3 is TGTGCCAGCAGCTTCGGGACAGGGTATCACTATGGCTACACCTTC. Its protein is CASSFGTGYHYGYTF.